This TCR beta chain is from a study of response to subunit inactivated influenza vaccine. Study-level findings and limits: Seasonal influenza vaccination, on each occasion, was suggested by the authors to recruit few new T cells.

This clonotype has only a few counts. The antigen remains unidentified. The germline V gene has CDR1 DFQATT and CDR2 SNEGSKA (reference sequence). Trimming shortened V by 5 bases and J by 3 bases, and 7 bases separated the two germline ends. CDR3 length: 12 amino acids. MiXCR was run by TCRdb on the RT-PCR reads, yielding one entry per CDR3 protein. This sample carries 550,000 to 600,000 distinct CDR3 sequences, 10% to 15% of them seen once, and the ten largest clones take roughly 10%. The sequence was collected from a man over 45 who received an inactivated influenza vaccine. V usage is TRBV20-1 and J usage is TRBJ1-4; no clear D. The input for sequencing was PBMCs from blood, taken on the day of vaccination. CDR3 sequence (DNA): TGCAGTGCTTCCAGCGCTAATGAAAAACTGTTTTTT. This codes for CSASSANEKLFF.